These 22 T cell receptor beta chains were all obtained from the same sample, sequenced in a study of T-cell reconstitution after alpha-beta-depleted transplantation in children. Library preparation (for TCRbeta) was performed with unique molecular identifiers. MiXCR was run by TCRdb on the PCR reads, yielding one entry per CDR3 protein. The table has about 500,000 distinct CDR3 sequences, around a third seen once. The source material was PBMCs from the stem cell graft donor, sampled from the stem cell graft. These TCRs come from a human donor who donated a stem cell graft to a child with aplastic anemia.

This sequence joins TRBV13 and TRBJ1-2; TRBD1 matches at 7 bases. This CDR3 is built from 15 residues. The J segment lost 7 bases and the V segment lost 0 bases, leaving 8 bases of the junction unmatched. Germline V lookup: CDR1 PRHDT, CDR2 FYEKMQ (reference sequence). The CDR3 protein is CASSLGREGAGGYTF. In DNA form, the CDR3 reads TGTGCCAGCAGCTTAGGCCGGGAGGGGGCCGGTGGCTACACCTTC.

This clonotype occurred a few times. The CDR3 DNA sequence: TGTGCCAGCAGTAGGACGGATCTCACCTTC. Translation: CASSRTDLTF. The chain joins TRBV9 to TRBJ1-2; no firm D call. There are 10 residues in the CDR3. V lost 5 bases and J lost 13, with 12 bases in between. Germline CDR1 is SGDLS and CDR2 is YYNGEE.

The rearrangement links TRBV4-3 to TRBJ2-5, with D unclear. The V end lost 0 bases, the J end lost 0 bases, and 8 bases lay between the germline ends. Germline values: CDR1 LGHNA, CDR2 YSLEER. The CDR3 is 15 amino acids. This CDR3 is CASSQDRLYQETQYF. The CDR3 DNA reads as TGCGCCAGCAGCCAAGATCGGTTATACCAAGAGACCCAGTACTTC.

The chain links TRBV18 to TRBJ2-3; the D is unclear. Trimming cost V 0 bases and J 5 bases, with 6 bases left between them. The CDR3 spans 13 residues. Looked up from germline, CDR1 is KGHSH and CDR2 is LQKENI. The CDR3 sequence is CASSPPTRDTQYF. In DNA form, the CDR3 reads TGTGCCAGCTCACCACCCACACGAGATACGCAGTATTTT.

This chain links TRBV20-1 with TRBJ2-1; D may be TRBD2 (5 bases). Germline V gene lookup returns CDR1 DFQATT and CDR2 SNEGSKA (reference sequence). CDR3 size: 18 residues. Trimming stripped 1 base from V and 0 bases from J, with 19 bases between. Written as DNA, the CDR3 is TGCAGTGCTAGAGCGGTATCCAGCGGATACGGCTCCTACAATGAGCAGTTCTTC. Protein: CSARAVSSGYGSYNEQFF.

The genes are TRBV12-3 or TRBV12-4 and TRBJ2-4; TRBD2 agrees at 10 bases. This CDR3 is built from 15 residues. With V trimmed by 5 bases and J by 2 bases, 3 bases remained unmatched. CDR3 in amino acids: CASSPSGSTKNIQYF. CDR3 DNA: TGTGCCAGCAGTCCTAGCGGGAGTACCAAAAACATTCAGTACTTC.

CDR3: CSASPTADFNEKLFF. The CDR3 bases are TGCAGTGCTAGTCCGACAGCCGACTTTAATGAAAAACTGTTTTTT. The chain combines TRBV20-1 with TRBJ1-4, with D possibly matching TRBD1 (5 bases). V lost 3 bases to trimming and J lost 4 bases, with 15 bases between them. The CDR3 is made up of 15 amino acids. Germline V gene data show CDR1 as DFQATT and CDR2 as SNEGSKA (reference sequence).

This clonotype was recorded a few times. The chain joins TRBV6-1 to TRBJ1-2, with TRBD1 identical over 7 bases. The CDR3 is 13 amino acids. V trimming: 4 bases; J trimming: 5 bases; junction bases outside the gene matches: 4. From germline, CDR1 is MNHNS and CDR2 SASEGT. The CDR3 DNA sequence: TGTGCCAGCAGTGCCAGGGGGGAATATGGCTACACCTTC. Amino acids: CASSARGEYGYTF.

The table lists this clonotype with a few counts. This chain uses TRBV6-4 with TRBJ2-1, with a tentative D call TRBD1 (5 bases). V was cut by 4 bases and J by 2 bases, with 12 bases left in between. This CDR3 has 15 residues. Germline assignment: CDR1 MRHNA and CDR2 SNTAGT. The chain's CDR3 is CASSAQGLTYNEQFF. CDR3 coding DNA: TGTGCCAGCAGTGCCCAGGGTTTAACCTACAATGAGCAGTTCTTC.

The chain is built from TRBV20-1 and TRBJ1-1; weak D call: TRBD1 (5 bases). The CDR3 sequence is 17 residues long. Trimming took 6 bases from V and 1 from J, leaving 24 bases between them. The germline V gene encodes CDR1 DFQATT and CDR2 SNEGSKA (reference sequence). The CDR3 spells CSAQEGIIRYGNTEAFF. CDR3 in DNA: TGCAGTGCGCAGGAGGGGATTATTAGATACGGGAACACTGAAGCTTTCTTT.

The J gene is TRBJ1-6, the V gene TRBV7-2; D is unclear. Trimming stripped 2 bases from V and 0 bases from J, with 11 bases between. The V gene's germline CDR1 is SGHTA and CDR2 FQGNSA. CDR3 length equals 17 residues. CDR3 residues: CASSLFDVSSYNSPLHF. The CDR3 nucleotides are TGTGCCAGCAGCTTATTCGACGTGAGCTCCTATAATTCACCCCTCCACTTT.

The CDR3 sequence is CSALTELAKNIQYF. The CDR3 bases are TGCAGTGCTCTGACTGAACTAGCCAAAAACATTCAGTACTTC. The gene calls are TRBV20-1 and TRBJ2-4; D remains unclear. The CDR3 length is 14 residues. Trimming cost V 5 bases and J 0 bases, with 11 bases left between them. Germline-derived CDR1 and CDR2 are DFQATT and SNEGSKA (reference sequence).

The CDR3 sequence is CASSSGRDHRLGTQYF. The CDR3 DNA sequence: TGCGCCAGCAGCTCGGGCCGGGACCATCGGTTGGGGACCCAGTACTTC. The gene calls are TRBV5-1 and TRBJ2-5; D is possibly TRBD1 or TRBD2 (5 bases each). Between the trimmed V and J ends, which lost 3 bases and 7 bases, there was a span of 22 bases. Germline V lookup: CDR1 SGHRS, CDR2 YFSETQ. This CDR3 has 16 residues.

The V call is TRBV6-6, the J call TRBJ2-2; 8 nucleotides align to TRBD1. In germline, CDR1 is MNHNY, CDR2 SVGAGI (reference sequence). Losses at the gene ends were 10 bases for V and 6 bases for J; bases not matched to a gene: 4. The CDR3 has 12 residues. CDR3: CATQQGAGELFF. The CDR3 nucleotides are TGTGCCACCCAACAGGGGGCCGGGGAGCTGTTTTTT.

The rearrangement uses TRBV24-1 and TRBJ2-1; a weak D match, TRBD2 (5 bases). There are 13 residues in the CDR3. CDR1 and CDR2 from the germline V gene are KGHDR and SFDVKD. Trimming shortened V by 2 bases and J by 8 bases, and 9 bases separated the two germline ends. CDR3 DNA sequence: TGTGCCACCAGTGATTACACTAGAGATGAGCAGTTCTTC. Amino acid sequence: CATSDYTRDEQFF.

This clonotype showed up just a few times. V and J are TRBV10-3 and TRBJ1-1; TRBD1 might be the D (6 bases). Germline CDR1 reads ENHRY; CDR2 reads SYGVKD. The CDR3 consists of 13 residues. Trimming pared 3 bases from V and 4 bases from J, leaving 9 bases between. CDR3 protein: CAISDSQGTEAFF. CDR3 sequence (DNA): TGTGCCATCAGTGATTCACAGGGCACTGAAGCTTTCTTT.

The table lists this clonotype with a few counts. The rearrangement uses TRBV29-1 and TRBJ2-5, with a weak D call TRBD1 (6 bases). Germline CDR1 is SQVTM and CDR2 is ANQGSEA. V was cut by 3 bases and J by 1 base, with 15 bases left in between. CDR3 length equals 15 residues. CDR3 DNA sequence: TGCAGCGTTGACCCAATCCGGGACACCCAAGAGACCCAGTACTTC. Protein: CSVDPIRDTQETQYF.

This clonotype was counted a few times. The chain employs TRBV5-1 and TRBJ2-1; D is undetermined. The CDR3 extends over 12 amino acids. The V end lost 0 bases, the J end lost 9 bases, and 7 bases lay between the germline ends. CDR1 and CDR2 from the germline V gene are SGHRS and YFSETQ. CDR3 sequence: CASSLERIEQFF. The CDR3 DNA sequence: TGCGCCAGCAGCTTGGAGAGGATTGAGCAGTTCTTC.

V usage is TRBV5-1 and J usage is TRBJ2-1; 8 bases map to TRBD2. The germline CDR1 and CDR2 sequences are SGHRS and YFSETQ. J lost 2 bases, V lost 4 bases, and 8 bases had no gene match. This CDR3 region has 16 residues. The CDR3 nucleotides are TGCGCCAGCAGCGGGGGCACTAGCGGAGCCTACAATGAGCAGTTCTTC. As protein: CASSGGTSGAYNEQFF.

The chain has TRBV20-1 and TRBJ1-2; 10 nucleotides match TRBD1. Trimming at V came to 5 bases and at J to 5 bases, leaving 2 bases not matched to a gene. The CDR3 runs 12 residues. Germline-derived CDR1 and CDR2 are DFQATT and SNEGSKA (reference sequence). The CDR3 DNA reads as TGCAGTGCTGCGGGACAGGGGTATGGCTACACCTTC. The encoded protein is CSAAGQGYGYTF.

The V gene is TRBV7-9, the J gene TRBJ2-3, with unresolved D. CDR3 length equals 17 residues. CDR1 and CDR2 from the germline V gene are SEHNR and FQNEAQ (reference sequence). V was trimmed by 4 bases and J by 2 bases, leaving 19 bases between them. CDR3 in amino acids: CASSSNSLQGYTDTQYF. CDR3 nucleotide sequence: TGTGCCAGCAGCTCAAACAGCCTCCAAGGGTACACAGATACGCAGTATTTT.

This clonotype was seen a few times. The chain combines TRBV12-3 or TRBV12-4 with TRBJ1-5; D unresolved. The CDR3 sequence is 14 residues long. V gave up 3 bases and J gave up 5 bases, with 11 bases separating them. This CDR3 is CASSFEGVDQPQHF. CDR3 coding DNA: TGTGCCAGCAGTTTCGAGGGAGTGGATCAGCCCCAGCATTTT.